This passage covers 11 T cell receptor beta chains from one sample sequenced in a study of blood T cells in healthy people across ages (dated by TCRdb to 2015 to 2017). The library was produced with 5' RACE. Sequencing relied on an Illumina HiSeq 2500. The second PCR ran for about 6 to 11 cycles and used a J-beta primer mix along with a sample-barcoded 5' primer. TCRdb trimmed public reads at Q25 via fastp, called clones via MiXCR and kept in-frame beta chains. Merged by CDR3 protein, the rows form single entries marked with the most common genes and DNA. For this sample the table gives hundreds of thousands of distinct CDR3 sequences, of which more than 40% were detected only once. The top ten clonotypes cover approximately 19% of the sample. Material for sequencing was blood. All receptors derive from a man in his 60s in good health.

This chain uses TRBV24-1 with TRBJ2-2; D is unresolved. Germline V gene data show CDR1 as KGHDR and CDR2 as SFDVKD. V was clipped by 3 bases and J by 5 bases, with 6 bases between them. The CDR3 loop spans 13 amino acids. Here the CDR3 reads CATSDLITGELFF. The CDR3 nucleotides are TGTGCCACCAGTGATCTAATTACCGGGGAGCTGTTTTTT.

The chain carries TRBV20-1 and TRBJ2-5; possible D gene TRBD2, 5 bases. With the DNA end fitting TRBJ2-7 better, the J assignment may be wrong. Germline CDR1 and CDR2: DFQATT and SNEGSKA (reference sequence). The CDR3 extends over 13 amino acids. CDR3: CSARDRGEHEQYF. The CDR3 bases are TGCAGTGCTAGAGATCGTGGGGAGCACGAGCAGTACTTC.

This rearrangement joins TRBV12-3 or TRBV12-4 to TRBJ1-1; no clear D gene. V lost 2 bases, J lost 4 bases, and 14 bases lay in between. This CDR3 has 15 amino acids. CDR3 protein: CASSLFYEVITEAFF. Written as DNA, the CDR3 is TGTGCCAGCAGTTTATTTTATGAGGTTATCACTGAAGCTTTCTTT.

This clonotype has only a few counts. The chain links TRBV6-5 to TRBJ1-5; the D gene is possibly TRBD1 (5 bases). The CDR3 is 14 amino acids. CDR1 and CDR2 from the germline V gene are MNHEY and SVGAGI. V shed 6 bases and J shed 4 bases, with 13 bases lying between them. CDR3 nucleotide sequence: TGTGCCAGCAGCCAGAACCGGGGGAATCAGCCCCAGCATTTT. Translating gives CASSQNRGNQPQHF.

This clonotype has a count of ten or more. The chain is built from TRBV6-5 and TRBJ2-1, with D uncertain. V gave up 3 bases and J gave up 5 bases, with 5 bases separating them. The CDR3 consists of 12 residues. Germline V gene lookup returns CDR1 MNHEY and CDR2 SVGAGI. The CDR3: CASSYSDNEQFF. The CDR3 DNA sequence: TGTGCCAGCAGTTATTCTGACAATGAGCAGTTCTTC.

This clonotype was recorded a few times. One junction end disagrees with the germline gene, perhaps due to a read error. The chain links TRBV15 to TRBJ1-4, with a tentative D call TRBD1 (5 bases). In germline, CDR1 is LNHNV, CDR2 YYDKDF (reference sequence). CDR3 length: 17 amino acids. CDR3 amino acids: CATSREQAPANNEKLFF. CDR3 sequence (DNA): TGTGCCACCAGCAGAGAACAGGCCCCGGCGAATAATGAGAAACTGTTTTTT.

The rearrangement joins TRBV5-1 to TRBJ1-2; no firm D call. Trimming pared 1 base from V and 0 bases from J, leaving 16 bases between. Germline-derived CDR1 and CDR2 are SGHRS and YFSETQ. There are 17 residues in the CDR3. The CDR3 coding sequence is TGCGCCAGCAGCTTGAATTTCGCCGGACGGACTAACTATGGCTACACCTTC. Translated: CASSLNFAGRTNYGYTF.

The rearrangement links TRBV9 to TRBJ2-1, with 7 positions matching TRBD1. This CDR3 contains 13 residues. Germline assignment: CDR1 SGDLS and CDR2 YYNGEE. With 7 bases clipped from V and 6 bases from J, the junction kept 7 bases outside the gene matches. The CDR3 DNA is TGTGCCAGCGGAAGGACAGGAAGCAATGAGCAGTTCTTC. Translating gives CASGRTGSNEQFF.

This chain connects TRBV18 to TRBJ1-5; 7 nucleotides match TRBD1. From germline, CDR1 is KGHSH and CDR2 LQKENI. The CDR3 runs to 15 residues. Trimming cost V 3 bases and J 3 bases; bases outside gene matches: 5. CDR3 sequence: CASSPQGVDNQPQHF. Here the CDR3 DNA reads TGTGCCAGCTCACCGCAGGGGGTGGACAATCAGCCCCAGCATTTT.

V usage is TRBV5-1 and J usage is TRBJ2-6; D might be TRBD2 (5 bases). The V gene's germline CDR1 is SGHRS and CDR2 YFSETQ. The CDR3 runs to 16 residues. V was trimmed by 4 bases and J by 0 bases, leaving 11 bases between them. CDR3 sequence: CASSAGLISGANVLTF. In DNA, the CDR3 is TGCGCCAGCAGCGCCGGACTCATCTCTGGGGCCAACGTCCTGACTTTC. Supplemented by reference TRBV5-1 and TRBJ2-6, the full variable domain reads KAGVTQTPRYLIKTRGQQVTLSCSPISGHRSVSWYQQTPGQGLQFLFEYFSETQRNKGNFPGRFSGRQFSNSRSEMNVSTLELGDSALYLCASSAGLISGANVLTFGAGSRLTVL.

The rearrangement uses TRBV6-2 or TRBV6-3 and TRBJ2-7, with 9 bases lining up with TRBD1. The CDR3 runs to 14 residues. From germline, CDR1 is MNHEY and CDR2 SVGEGT. The V gene end was trimmed by 6 bases and the J gene end by 3 bases; junction bases not matched to a gene: 6. CDR3 amino acids: CASRGQGSLYEQYF. The CDR3, as DNA: TGTGCCAGCAGGGGACAGGGCTCCCTCTACGAGCAGTACTTC.